This T cell receptor beta chain was observed in a study of OX40 agonist ivuxolimab in advanced cancers. The CDR3 length is 13 residues. In germline, CDR1 is SGHTA, CDR2 FQGNSA. J gave up 6 bases and V 3 bases, and 3 bases lay outside the gene matches. TCRdb's table, derived via immunoSEQ multiplex PCR, lists solely in-frame clones and lacks some. This table has around 80,000 clones, 82% appearing once. This clone was observed once. The TCR sequence derives from an adult with an advanced solid tumor such as melanoma, head and neck, liver or kidney cancer. This specimen was CD4+ or CD8+ T cells sorted from blood, taken in a trial of the OX40 agonist ivuxolimab. The V and J genes are TRBV7-2 and TRBJ2-7, with 9 nucleotides matching TRBD2. This CDR3 is CASSFGTSREQYF. In DNA, the CDR3 is TGTGCCAGCAGCTTCGGGACTAGCCGCGAGCAGTACTTC.